The sample holds a few counts of the clone carrying this T cell receptor (beta chain). The data belong to a study of T-cell reconstitution after alpha-beta-depleted transplantation in children. Between the trimmed V and J ends, which lost 6 bases and 2 bases, there was a span of 14 bases. The CDR3 has 14 amino acids. It was with unique molecular identifiers that the TCRbeta library was prepared. TCRdb processed the PCR reads anew with MiXCR; each CDR3 protein has one entry. The table records 490,000 or so distinct CDR3 sequences, under 15% of them present only once. The sequence was collected from a human donor who donated a stem cell graft to a child with combined immunodeficiency. The rearrangement uses TRBV12-3 or TRBV12-4 and TRBJ2-7, with D hard to call. The sequenced sample was PBMCs from the stem cell graft donor, obtained from the stem cell graft. The CDR3 DNA sequence: TGTGCCAGCAGCCCCGGGCTTTTAGCCTACGAGCAGTACTTC. Encoded protein: CASSPGLLAYEQYF.